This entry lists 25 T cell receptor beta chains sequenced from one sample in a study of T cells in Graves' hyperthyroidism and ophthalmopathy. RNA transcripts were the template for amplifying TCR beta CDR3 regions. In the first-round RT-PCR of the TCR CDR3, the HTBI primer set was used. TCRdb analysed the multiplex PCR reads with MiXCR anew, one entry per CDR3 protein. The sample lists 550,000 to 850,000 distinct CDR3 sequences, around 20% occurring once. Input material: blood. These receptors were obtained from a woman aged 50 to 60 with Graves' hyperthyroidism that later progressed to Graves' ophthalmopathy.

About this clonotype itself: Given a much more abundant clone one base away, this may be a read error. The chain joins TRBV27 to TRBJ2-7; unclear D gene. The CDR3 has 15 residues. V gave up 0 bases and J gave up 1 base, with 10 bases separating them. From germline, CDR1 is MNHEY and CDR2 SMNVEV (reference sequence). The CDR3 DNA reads TGTGCCAGCAGTTTATCGGGCCCTCGGTCCTACGAGCAGTACTTC. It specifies CASSLSGPRSYEQYF.

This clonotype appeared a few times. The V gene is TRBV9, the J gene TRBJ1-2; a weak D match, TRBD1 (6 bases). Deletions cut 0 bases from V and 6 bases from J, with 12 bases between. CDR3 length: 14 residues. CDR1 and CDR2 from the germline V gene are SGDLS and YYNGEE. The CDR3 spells CASSVEAGVHGYTF. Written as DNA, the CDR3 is TGTGCCAGCAGCGTAGAGGCAGGGGTTCATGGCTACACCTTC.

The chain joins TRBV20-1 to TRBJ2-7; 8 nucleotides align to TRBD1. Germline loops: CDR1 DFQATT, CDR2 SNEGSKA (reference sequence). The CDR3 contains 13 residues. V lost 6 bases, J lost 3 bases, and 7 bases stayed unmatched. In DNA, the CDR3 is TGCAGTGCCGTCGGGACAGGTGACTACGAGCAGTACTTC. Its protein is CSAVGTGDYEQYF.

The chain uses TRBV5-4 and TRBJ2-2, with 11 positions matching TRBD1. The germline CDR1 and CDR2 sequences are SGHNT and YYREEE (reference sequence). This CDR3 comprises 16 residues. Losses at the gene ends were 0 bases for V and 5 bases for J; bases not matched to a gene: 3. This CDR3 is CASSLVGTGGTGELFF. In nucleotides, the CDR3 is TGTGCCAGCAGCTTGGTTGGGACAGGGGGAACCGGGGAGCTGTTTTTT.

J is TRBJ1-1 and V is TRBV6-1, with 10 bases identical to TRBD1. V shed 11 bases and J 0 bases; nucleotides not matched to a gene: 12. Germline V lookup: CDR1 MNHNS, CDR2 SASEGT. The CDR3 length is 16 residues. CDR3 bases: TGTGCCGGCAACCCGACAGGGGGCTTTATGAACACTGAAGCTTTCTTT. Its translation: CAGNPTGGFMNTEAFF.

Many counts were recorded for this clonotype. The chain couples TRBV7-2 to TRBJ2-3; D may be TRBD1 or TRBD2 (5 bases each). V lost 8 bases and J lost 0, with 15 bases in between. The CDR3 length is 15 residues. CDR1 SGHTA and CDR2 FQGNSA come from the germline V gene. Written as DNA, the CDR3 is TGTGCCAGCTCCGAGTGGGGGTCTAGCACAGATACGCAGTATTTT. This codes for CASSEWGSSTDTQYF. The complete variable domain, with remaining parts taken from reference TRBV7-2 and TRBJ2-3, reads GAGVSQSPSNKVTEKGKDVELRCDPISGHTALYWYRQSLGQGLEFLIYFQGNSAPDKSGLPSDRFSAERTGGSVSTLTIQRTQQEDSAVYLCASSEWGSSTDTQYFGPGTRLTVL.

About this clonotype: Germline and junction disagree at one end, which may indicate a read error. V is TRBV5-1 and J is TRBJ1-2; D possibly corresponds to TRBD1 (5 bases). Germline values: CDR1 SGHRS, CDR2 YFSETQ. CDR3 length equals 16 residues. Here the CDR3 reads CASSLAGQGRVDGYTF. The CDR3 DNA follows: TGTGCCAGCAGCTTGGCCGGGCAGGGCAGGGTGGATGGCTACACCTTC.

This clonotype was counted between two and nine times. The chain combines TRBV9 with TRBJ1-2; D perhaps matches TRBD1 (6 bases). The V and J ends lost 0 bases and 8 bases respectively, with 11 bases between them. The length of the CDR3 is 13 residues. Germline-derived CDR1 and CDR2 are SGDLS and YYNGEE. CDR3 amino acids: CASSVAGAAGYTF. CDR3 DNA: TGTGCCAGCAGCGTAGCAGGGGCAGCCGGCTACACCTTC.

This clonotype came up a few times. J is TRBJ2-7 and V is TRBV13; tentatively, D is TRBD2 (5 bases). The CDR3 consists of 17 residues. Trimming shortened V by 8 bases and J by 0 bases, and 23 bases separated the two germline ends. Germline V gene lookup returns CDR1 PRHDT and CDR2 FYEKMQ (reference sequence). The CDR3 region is CASLPGSSPRGSYEQYF. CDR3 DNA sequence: TGTGCCAGCTTACCGGGGTCGTCACCCCGGGGCTCCTACGAGCAGTACTTC.

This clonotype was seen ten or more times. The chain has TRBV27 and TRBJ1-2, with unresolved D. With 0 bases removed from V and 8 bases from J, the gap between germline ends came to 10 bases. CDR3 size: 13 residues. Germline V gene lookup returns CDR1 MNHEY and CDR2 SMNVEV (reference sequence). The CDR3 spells CASSLSIMGGYTF. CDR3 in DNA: TGTGCCAGCAGTTTATCGATAATGGGAGGCTACACCTTC.

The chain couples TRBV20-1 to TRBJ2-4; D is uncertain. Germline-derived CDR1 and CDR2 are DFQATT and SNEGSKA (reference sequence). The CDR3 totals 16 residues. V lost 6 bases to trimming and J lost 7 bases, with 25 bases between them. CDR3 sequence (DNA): TGCAGTGCCGTCCTACTCCGCGACTCACGGCCGAACATTCAGTACTTC. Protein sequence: CSAVLLRDSRPNIQYF.

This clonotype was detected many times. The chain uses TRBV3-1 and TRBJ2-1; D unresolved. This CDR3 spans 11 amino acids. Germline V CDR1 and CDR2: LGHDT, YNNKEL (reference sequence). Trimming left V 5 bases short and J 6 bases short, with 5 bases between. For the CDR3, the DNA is TGTGCCAGCAGCTGGGGCAATGAGCAGTTCTTC. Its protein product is CASSWGNEQFF.

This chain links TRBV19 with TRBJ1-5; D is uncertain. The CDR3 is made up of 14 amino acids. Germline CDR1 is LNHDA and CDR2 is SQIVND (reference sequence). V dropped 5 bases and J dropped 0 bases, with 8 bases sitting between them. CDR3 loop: CASSARISNQPQHF. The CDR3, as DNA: TGTGCCAGTAGTGCCAGGATTAGCAATCAGCCCCAGCATTTT. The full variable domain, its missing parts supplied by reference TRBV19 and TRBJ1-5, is DGGITQSPKYLFRKEGQNVTLSCEQNLNHDAMYWYRQDPGQGLRLIYYSQIVNDFQKGDIAEGYSVSREKKESFPLTVTSAQKNPTAFYLCASSARISNQPQHFGDGTRLSIL.

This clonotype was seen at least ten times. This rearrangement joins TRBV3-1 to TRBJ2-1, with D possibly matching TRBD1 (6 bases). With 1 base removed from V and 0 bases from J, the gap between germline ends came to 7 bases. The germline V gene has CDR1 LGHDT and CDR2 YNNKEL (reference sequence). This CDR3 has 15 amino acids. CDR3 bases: TGTGCCAGCAGCCAAGGGGACAACTCCTACAATGAGCAGTTCTTC. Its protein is CASSQGDNSYNEQFF.

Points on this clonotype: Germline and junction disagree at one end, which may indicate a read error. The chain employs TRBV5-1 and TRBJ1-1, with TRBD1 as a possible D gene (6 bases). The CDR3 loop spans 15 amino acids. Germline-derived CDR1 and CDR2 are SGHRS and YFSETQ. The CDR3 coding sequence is TGCGCCAGCAGCTTGGGGGATGACAGGTACACTGAAGTTTTCTTT. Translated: CASSLGDDRYTEVFF.

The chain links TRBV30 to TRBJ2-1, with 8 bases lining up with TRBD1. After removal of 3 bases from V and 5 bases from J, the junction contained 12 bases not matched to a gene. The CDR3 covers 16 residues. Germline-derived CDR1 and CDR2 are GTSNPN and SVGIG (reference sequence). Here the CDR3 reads CAWSDLRDRTNNEQFF. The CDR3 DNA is TGTGCCTGGAGCGATCTCCGGGACAGGACAAACAATGAGCAGTTCTTC.

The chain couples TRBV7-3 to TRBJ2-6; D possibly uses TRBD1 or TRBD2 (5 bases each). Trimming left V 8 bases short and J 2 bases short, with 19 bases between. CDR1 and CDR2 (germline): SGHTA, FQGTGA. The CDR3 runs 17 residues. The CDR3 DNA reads TGTGCCAGCTGGACCGGCCCGACGGGGCCTGGGGCCAACGTCCTGACTTTC. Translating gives CASWTGPTGPGANVLTF.

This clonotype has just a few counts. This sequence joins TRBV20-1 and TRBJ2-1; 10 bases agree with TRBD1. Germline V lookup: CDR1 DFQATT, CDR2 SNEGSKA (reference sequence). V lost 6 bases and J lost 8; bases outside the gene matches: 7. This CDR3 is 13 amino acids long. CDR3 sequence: CSAPGQGSDEQFF. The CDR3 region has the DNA TGCAGTGCCCCGGGACAGGGGAGTGATGAGCAGTTCTTC.

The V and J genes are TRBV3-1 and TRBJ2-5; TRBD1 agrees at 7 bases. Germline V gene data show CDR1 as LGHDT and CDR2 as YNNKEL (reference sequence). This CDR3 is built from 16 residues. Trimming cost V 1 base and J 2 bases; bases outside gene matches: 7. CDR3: CASSQGDSQLQETQYF. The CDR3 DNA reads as TGTGCCAGCAGCCAAGGGGACAGCCAGCTGCAAGAGACCCAGTACTTC.

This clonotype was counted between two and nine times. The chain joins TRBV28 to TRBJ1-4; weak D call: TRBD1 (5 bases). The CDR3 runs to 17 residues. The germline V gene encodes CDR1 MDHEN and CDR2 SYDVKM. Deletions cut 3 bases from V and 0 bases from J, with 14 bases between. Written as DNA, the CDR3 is TGTGCCAGCAGTTTGGCGGGGCTAAGTGCAACTAATGAAAAACTGTTTTTT. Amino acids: CASSLAGLSATNEKLFF. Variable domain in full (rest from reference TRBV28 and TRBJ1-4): DVKVTQSSRYLVKRTGEKVFLECVQDMDHENMFWYRQDPGLGLRLIYFSYDVKMKEKGDIPEGYSVSREKKERFSLILESASTNQTSMYLCASSLAGLSATNEKLFFGSGTQLSVL.

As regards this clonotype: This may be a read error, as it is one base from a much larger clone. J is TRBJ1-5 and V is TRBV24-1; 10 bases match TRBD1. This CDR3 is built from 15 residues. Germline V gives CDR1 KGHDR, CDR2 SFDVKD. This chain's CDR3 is CASSESGTGEQPQHF. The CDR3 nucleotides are TGTGCCAGCAGTGAGTCCGGGACAGGGGAGCAGCCCCAGCATTTT.

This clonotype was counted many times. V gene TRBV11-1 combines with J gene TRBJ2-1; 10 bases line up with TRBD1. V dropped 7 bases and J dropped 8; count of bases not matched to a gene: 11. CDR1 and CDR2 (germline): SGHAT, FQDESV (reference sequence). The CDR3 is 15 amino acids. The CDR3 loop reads CASTAMGQGHDEQFF. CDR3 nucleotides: TGTGCCAGCACGGCAATGGGACAGGGGCACGATGAGCAGTTCTTC.

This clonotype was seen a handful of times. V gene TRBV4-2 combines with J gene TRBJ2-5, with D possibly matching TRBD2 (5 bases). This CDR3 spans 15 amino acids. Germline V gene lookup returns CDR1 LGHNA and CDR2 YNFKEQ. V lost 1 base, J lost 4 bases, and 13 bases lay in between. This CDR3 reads CASSQVLDRGETQYF. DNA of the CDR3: TGTGCCAGCAGCCAAGTGTTAGATCGGGGAGAGACCCAGTACTTC.

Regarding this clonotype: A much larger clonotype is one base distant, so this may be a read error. CDR3 residues: CASSSGQGAFNQPQHF. The CDR3 nucleotides are TGTGCCAGCAGTTCTGGACAGGGAGCCTTTAATCAGCCCCAGCATTTT. The chain has TRBV6-9 and TRBJ1-5; TRBD1 aligns across 8 bases. V lost 4 bases and J lost 4; bases outside the gene matches: 9. CDR1 is MNHGY, CDR2 SVAAGI, per germline. The CDR3 runs to 16 residues.

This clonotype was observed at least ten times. This CDR3 is CASTLPGERTEAFF. The DNA of the CDR3 is TGCGCCAGCACTCTCCCCGGGGAAAGGACTGAAGCTTTCTTT. V is TRBV5-1 and J is TRBJ1-1; D gene ambiguous. The CDR3 contains 14 residues. Trimming shortened V by 6 bases and J by 5 bases, and 17 bases separated the two germline ends. Germline values: CDR1 SGHRS, CDR2 YFSETQ.